This TCR beta chain was identified in a study of cytomegalovirus exposure and HLA in healthy donors. Overall study context: Assignment to the Caucasian-associated ancestry cluster applied to approximately 80% of the approximately 400 genotyped donors.

With respect to this clone: Its antigen is undetermined.

Overall study results and limits: A previous analysis found most TCR beta V segments productive roughly 90% or roughly 30% of the time. A later analysis appeared to link common viral pathogens to several of the most significant clusters.

The V and J ends lost 3 bases and 1 base respectively, with 12 bases between them. CDR1 and CDR2 from the germline V gene are ENHRY and SYGVKD. The CDR3 is 16 residues long. It was with 60 Vbeta and 13 Jbeta primers that the PCR ran. Measured with immunoSEQ multiplex PCR; TCRdb has only the in-frame clones, and not every one. The table includes some 96,000 clones, roughly 78% detected once. This receptor was identified in an older woman in good health and CMV-seronegative. The specimen sequenced was PBMCs. The chain has TRBV10-3 and TRBJ2-2, with D perhaps matching TRBD2 (5 bases). CDR3 in amino acids: CAISEAEVLNTGELFF. Written as DNA, the CDR3 is TGTGCCATCAGTGAAGCGGAAGTACTGAACACCGGGGAGCTGTTTTTT.